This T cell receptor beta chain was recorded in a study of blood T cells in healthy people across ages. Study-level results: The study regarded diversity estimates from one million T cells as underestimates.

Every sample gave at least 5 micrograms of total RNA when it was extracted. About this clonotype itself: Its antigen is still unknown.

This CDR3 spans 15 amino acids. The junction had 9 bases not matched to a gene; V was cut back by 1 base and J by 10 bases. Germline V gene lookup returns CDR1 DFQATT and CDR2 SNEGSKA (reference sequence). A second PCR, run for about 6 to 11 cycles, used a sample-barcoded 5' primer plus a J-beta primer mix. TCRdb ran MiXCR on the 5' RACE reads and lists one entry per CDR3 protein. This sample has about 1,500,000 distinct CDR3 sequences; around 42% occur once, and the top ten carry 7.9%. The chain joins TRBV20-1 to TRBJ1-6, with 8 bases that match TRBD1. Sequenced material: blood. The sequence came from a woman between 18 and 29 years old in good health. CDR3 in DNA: TGCAGTGCTAGAGTTGGACAGGGTCAACAATCACCCCTCCACTTT. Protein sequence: CSARVGQGQQSPLHF.